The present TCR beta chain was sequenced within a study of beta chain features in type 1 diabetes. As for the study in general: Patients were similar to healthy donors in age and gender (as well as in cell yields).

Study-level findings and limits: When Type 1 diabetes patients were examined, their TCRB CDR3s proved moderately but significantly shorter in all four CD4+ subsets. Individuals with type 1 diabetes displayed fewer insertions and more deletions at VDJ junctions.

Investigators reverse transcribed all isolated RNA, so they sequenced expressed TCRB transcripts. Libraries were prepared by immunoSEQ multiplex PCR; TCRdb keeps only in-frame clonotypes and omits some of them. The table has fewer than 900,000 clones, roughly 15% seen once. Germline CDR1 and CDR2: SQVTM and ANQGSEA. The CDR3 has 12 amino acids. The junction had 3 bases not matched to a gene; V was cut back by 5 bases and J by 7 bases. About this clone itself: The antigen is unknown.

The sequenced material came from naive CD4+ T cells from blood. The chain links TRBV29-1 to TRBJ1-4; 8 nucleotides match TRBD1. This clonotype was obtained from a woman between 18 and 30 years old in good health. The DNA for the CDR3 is TGCAGCGTTCGCAGGGGGCCTGAAAAACTGTTTTTT. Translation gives CSVRRGPEKLFF. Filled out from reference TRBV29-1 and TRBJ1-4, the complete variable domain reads SAVISQKPSRDICQRGTSLTIQCQVDSQVTMMFWYRQQPGQSLTLIATANQGSEATYESGFVIDKFPISRPNLTFSTLTVSNMSPEDSSIYLCSVRRGPEKLFFGSGTQLSVL.